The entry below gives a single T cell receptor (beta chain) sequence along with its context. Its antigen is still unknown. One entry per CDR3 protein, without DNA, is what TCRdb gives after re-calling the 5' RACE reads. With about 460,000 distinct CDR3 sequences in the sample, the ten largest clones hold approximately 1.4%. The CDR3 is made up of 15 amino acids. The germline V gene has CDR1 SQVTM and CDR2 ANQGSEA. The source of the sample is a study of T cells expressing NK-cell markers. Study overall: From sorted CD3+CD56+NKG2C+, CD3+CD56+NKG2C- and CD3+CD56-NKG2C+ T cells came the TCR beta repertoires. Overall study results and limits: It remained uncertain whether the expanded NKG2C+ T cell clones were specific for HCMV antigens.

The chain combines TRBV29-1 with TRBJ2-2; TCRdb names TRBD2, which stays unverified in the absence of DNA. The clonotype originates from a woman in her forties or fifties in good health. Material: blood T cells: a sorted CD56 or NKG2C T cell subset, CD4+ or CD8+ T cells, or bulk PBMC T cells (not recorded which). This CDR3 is CSVTGLAGGTGELFF.